The 6 T cell receptor beta chains below come from one sample, sequenced in a study of OX40 agonist ivuxolimab in advanced cancers. TCRdb keeps only in-frame clones here, not all; method: immunoSEQ multiplex PCR. The repertoire holds about 64,000 clones, with roughly 81% as singletons. Sequenced material: CD4+ or CD8+ T cells sorted from blood, taken in a trial of the OX40 agonist ivuxolimab. All receptors derive from an adult with an advanced solid tumor such as melanoma, head and neck, liver or kidney cancer.

V and J are TRBV6-5 and TRBJ2-5; D assignment may be TRBD1 or TRBD2 (5 bases each). The assigned J gene may be wrong: the sequence end matches TRBJ2-7 better. This CDR3 spans 12 amino acids. From germline, CDR1 is MNHEY and CDR2 SVGAGI. CDR3 amino acids: CASRRRDDEQYF. In DNA, the CDR3 is TGTGCCAGCAGACGTCGGGACGACGAGCAGTACTTC.

This rearrangement joins TRBV18 to TRBJ1-6, with 9 positions matching TRBD1. The junction had 3 bases not matched to a gene; V was cut back by 2 bases and J by 10 bases. CDR3 length: 14 residues. Germline V gene sequence: CDR1 KGHSH, CDR2 LQKENI. The CDR3 sequence is CASSPRTGESPLHF. In DNA form, the CDR3 reads TGTGCCAGCTCACCAAGGACAGGGGAATCACCCCTCCACTTT.

The chain is built from TRBV10-3 and TRBJ1-3; possibly TRBD1 for D (6 bases). The germline V and J ends were trimmed by 10 bases and 2 bases, with 12 bases remaining between them. The CDR3 covers 13 residues. Germline CDR1 ENHRY, CDR2 SYGVKD. CDR3 sequence reads: CATLRGAGNTIYF. CDR3 nucleotide sequence: TGTGCCACACTCAGGGGTGCTGGAAACACCATATATTTT.

The chain carries TRBV29-1 and TRBJ2-7, with D uncertain. From germline, CDR1 is SQVTM and CDR2 ANQGSEA. The V and J ends lost 2 bases and 1 base respectively, with 3 bases between them. This CDR3 is 11 amino acids long. The CDR3 region is CSVELSYEQYF. CDR3 nucleotides: TGCAGCGTTGAACTATCCTACGAGCAGTACTTC.

V usage is TRBV4-3 and J usage is TRBJ1-3; possibly TRBD1 for D (5 bases). Per germline, CDR1 LGHNA and CDR2 YSLEER. The CDR3 has 17 amino acids. Trimming shortened V by 0 bases and J by 2 bases, and 14 bases separated the two germline ends. The CDR3 is CASSQDTGGSAGNTIYF. CDR3 DNA: TGCGCCAGCAGCCAAGACACTGGGGGATCAGCTGGAAACACCATATATTTT.

The chain employs TRBV7-2 and TRBJ2-7; the match to TRBD1 covers 8 bases. Unmatched junction bases numbered 13, after V lost 5 bases and J lost 7 bases. Germline assignment: CDR1 SGHTA and CDR2 FQGNSA. The CDR3 has 15 residues. The CDR3 DNA is TGTGCCAGCAGCCTCGGGACAGGAGGAAAGGGAGAGCAGTACTTC. Translation: CASSLGTGGKGEQYF. Full variable domain (remainder filled in from reference TRBV7-2 and TRBJ2-7): GAGVSQSPSNKVTEKGKDVELRCDPISGHTALYWYRQSLGQGLEFLIYFQGNSAPDKSGLPSDRFSAERTGGSVSTLTIQRTQQEDSAVYLCASSLGTGGKGEQYFGPGTRLTVT.